These 17 T cell receptor beta chains came from one sample sequenced in a study of blood T cell repertoires in COVID-19. TCRdb keeps only in-frame clones here, not all; method: immunoSEQ multiplex PCR. The sample contains tens of thousands of clones, 75% to 90% of which appear only once. The sequenced sample was peripheral blood. The receptor source for this set is an elderly man with active or convalescent COVID-19.

The chain links TRBV19 to TRBJ2-3; perhaps TRBD1 as D (5 bases). Germline CDR1 reads LNHDA; CDR2 reads SQIVND (reference sequence). Trimming pared 4 bases from V and 6 bases from J, leaving 8 bases between. This CDR3 comprises 12 residues. The chain's CDR3 is CASSKGWDTQYF. The CDR3 DNA follows: TGTGCCAGTAGTAAGGGGTGGGATACGCAGTATTTT.

The rearrangement joins TRBV5-1 to TRBJ2-2, with 14 bases aligning to TRBD2. The V and J ends lost 4 bases and 5 bases, in that order; junction bases with no gene match: 16. Germline lookup yields CDR1 SGHRS and CDR2 YFSETQ. The CDR3 is 20 amino acids. CDR3 sequence reads: CASSPGGTSGSRGKTGELFF. The CDR3, as DNA: TGCGCCAGCAGCCCGGGCGGGACTAGCGGGAGTAGAGGAAAAACCGGGGAGCTGTTTTTT.

This rearrangement joins TRBV4-1 to TRBJ1-1; TRBD1 matches at 11 bases. From germline, CDR1 is MGHRA and CDR2 YSYEKL. The CDR3 consists of 15 residues. The ends lost 3 bases at V and 2 bases at J; junction bases unmatched: 2. The CDR3 protein is CASSHGQGANTEAFF. DNA for the CDR3: TGCGCCAGCAGCCACGGACAGGGGGCCAACACTGAAGCTTTCTTT.

The CDR3 region has the DNA TGTGCCACCAGTACCACTTCTAGCACAGATACGCAGTATTTT. This codes for CATSTTSSTDTQYF. The genes are TRBV24-1 and TRBJ2-3; D is unclear. The ends were cut back, 6 bases at V and 0 bases at J, with 9 bases in the middle. The CDR3 runs to 14 residues. The germline V gene has CDR1 KGHDR and CDR2 SFDVKD.

This chain connects TRBV6-5 to TRBJ2-3, with D tentatively TRBD1 (5 bases). Per germline, CDR1 MNHEY and CDR2 SVGAGI. Trimming removed 4 bases from V and 5 bases from J, with 7 bases in between. This CDR3 is 12 amino acids long. CDR3 DNA sequence: TGTGCCAGCAGTTCAAGGGGAGATACGCAGTATTTT. Its protein is CASSSRGDTQYF.

The genes are TRBV7-9 and TRBJ2-7, with TRBD1 identical over 9 bases. V trimming: 5 bases; J trimming: 5 bases; junction bases outside the gene matches: 10. The length of the CDR3 is 15 residues. CDR1 is SEHNR and CDR2 is FQNEAQ in the germline V gene (reference sequence). CDR3 sequence reads: CASSQTGTGIDEQYF. CDR3 nucleotide sequence: TGTGCCAGCAGCCAAACCGGGACAGGGATAGACGAGCAGTACTTC.

This sequence joins TRBV10-3 and TRBJ1-4; 9 bases map to TRBD1. V lost 10 bases and J lost 6; bases outside the gene matches: 12. Germline V gene lookup returns CDR1 ENHRY and CDR2 SYGVKD. The CDR3 sequence is 15 residues long. The CDR3 loop reads CATGTGISRDEKLFF. Here the CDR3 DNA reads TGTGCCACCGGGACAGGGATTAGTCGGGATGAAAAACTGTTTTTT.

The gene calls are TRBV5-1 and TRBJ1-2; the D gene is possibly TRBD1 (5 bases). Between the trimmed V and J ends, which lost 0 bases and 0 bases, there was a span of 9 bases. The CDR3 is 15 residues long. Germline lookup yields CDR1 SGHRS and CDR2 YFSETQ. CDR3 sequence reads: CASSLGQIANYGYTF. CDR3 nucleotide sequence: TGCGCCAGCAGCTTGGGACAGATAGCTAACTATGGCTACACCTTC.

This clone was observed once. This chain connects TRBV28 to TRBJ2-7; D might be TRBD2 (6 bases). V lost 6 bases and J 0 bases, leaving 30 bases between the germline ends. The germline V gene encodes CDR1 MDHEN and CDR2 SYDVKM. The CDR3 consists of 20 residues. CDR3 DNA: TGTGCCAGCAGCCTCCTTGGGGGGTTGGGGCCGGGTCTGCTCTCCTACGAGCAGTACTTC. Protein product: CASSLLGGLGPGLLSYEQYF.

The genes are TRBV5-1 and TRBJ2-7; 9 nucleotides agree with TRBD1. The length of the CDR3 is 14 residues. Germline CDR1 reads SGHRS; CDR2 reads YFSETQ. The V and J ends lost 4 bases and 3 bases, in that order; junction bases with no gene match: 5. The CDR3 region is CASSHYRGLYEQYF. CDR3 in DNA: TGCGCCAGCAGCCACTACAGGGGGCTCTACGAGCAGTACTTC. The whole variable domain, filled in from reference TRBV5-1 and TRBJ2-7, reads KAGVTQTPRYLIKTRGQQVTLSCSPISGHRSVSWYQQTPGQGLQFLFEYFSETQRNKGNFPGRFSGRQFSNSRSEMNVSTLELGDSALYLCASSHYRGLYEQYFGPGTRLTVT.

The gene calls are TRBV6-5 and TRBJ2-7, with TRBD1 matching over 8 bases. V lost 9 bases, J lost 0 bases, and 7 bases stayed unmatched. CDR1 is MNHEY, CDR2 SVGAGI, per germline. This CDR3 has 14 residues. The CDR3 nucleotides are TGTGCCAGTCTCAGGGGGCCGAGCTCCTACGAGCAGTACTTC. This sequence encodes CASLRGPSSYEQYF.

V gene TRBV18 combines with J gene TRBJ2-7; D uncertain. Germline assignment: CDR1 KGHSH and CDR2 LQKENI. There are 14 residues in the CDR3. Deletions cut 2 bases from V and 4 bases from J, with 12 bases between. The chain's CDR3 is CASSPDPGPYEQYF. DNA of the CDR3: TGTGCCAGCTCACCAGATCCAGGCCCATACGAGCAGTACTTC.

The rearrangement joins TRBV5-6 to TRBJ2-7, with no clear D. The CDR3 totals 14 residues. V gave up 0 bases and J gave up 7 bases, with 14 bases separating them. From germline, CDR1 is SGHDT and CDR2 YYEEEE. The CDR3 DNA is TGTGCCAGCAGCTTGGGACTTCAAACCAATGAGCAGTACTTC. This gives the protein CASSLGLQTNEQYF.

The chain has TRBV6-4 and TRBJ2-2; 8 bases line up with TRBD1. Germline V lookup: CDR1 MRHNA, CDR2 SNTAGT. With V trimmed by 5 bases and J by 4 bases, 0 bases remained unmatched. The CDR3 is made up of 13 amino acids. Here the CDR3 reads CASSTGGTGELFF. In DNA, the CDR3 is TGTGCCAGCAGTACAGGGGGCACCGGGGAGCTGTTTTTT.

The CDR3 DNA reads TGTGCCAGCCTGGATAGGAGCTCCTATAATTCACCCCTCCACTTT. Encoded protein: CASLDRSSYNSPLHF. The rearrangement uses TRBV5-8 and TRBJ1-6; D not certain. V lost 7 bases and J 0 bases, leaving 11 bases between the germline ends. The germline V gene has CDR1 SGHTS and CDR2 YDEGEE. The CDR3 sequence is 15 residues long.

The rearrangement links TRBV7-2 to TRBJ2-7; D perhaps matches TRBD2 (5 bases). This CDR3 is built from 14 residues. CDR1 and CDR2 (germline): SGHTA, FQGNSA. Trimming took off 2 bases at V and 3 bases at J, with 11 bases between the two ends. The CDR3 is CASSLLSRGYEQYF. CDR3 sequence (DNA): TGTGCCAGCAGCTTACTAAGCCGGGGCTACGAGCAGTACTTC. Looking up the rest from reference TRBV7-2 and TRBJ2-7 gives the full variable domain: GAGVSQSPSNKVTEKGKDVELRCDPISGHTALYWYRQSLGQGLEFLIYFQGNSAPDKSGLPSDRFSAERTGGSVSTLTIQRTQQEDSAVYLCASSLLSRGYEQYFGPGTRLTVT.

The V and J genes are TRBV30 and TRBJ1-2; unclear D gene. Germline V gene sequence: CDR1 GTSNPN, CDR2 SVGIG (reference sequence). The V end lost 1 base, the J end lost 0 bases, and 6 bases lay between the germline ends. The CDR3 runs to 13 residues. CDR3 residues: CAWSETANYGYTF. As DNA, the CDR3 is TGTGCCTGGAGTGAAACAGCTAACTATGGCTACACCTTC.